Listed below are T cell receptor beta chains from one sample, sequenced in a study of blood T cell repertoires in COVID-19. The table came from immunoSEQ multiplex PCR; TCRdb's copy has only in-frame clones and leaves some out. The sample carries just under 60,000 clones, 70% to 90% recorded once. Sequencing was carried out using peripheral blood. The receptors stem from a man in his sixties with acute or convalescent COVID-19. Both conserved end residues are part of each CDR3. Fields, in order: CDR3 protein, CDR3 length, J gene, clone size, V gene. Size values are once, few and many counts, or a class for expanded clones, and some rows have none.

CDR3: CASSPYSPGGSGNTIYF; length: 17; J: TRBJ1-3; size: NA; V: TRBV18
CDR3: CAWSRGGGYTF; length: 11; J: TRBJ1-2; size: NA; V: TRBV30
CDR3: CAWTLWGGYEQYF; length: 13; J: TRBJ2-7; size: NA; V: TRBV30
CDR3: CASSPSTGGFTEAFF; length: 15; J: TRBJ1-1; size: NA; V: TRBV5-1
CDR3: CASSRGTMKETQYF; length: 14; J: TRBJ2-5; size: NA; V: TRBV13
CDR3: CASSLNAGAIETQYF; length: 15; J: TRBJ2-5; size: NA; V: TRBV7-3
CDR3: CASSATGYDEAFF; length: 13; J: TRBJ1-1; size: NA; V: TRBV7-9
CDR3: CASSPATGGSTEAFF; length: 15; J: TRBJ1-1; size: once; V: TRBV18
CDR3: CSASWGQTTEAFF; length: 13; J: TRBJ1-1; size: NA; V: TRBV20-1
CDR3: CASSPAGTGSSPLHF; length: 15; J: TRBJ1-6; size: once; V: TRBV18
CDR3: CASRKDSLYGYTF; length: 13; J: TRBJ1-2; size: NA; V: TRBV7-9
CDR3: CASSEVDRDDYEQYF; length: 15; J: TRBJ2-7; size: NA; V: TRBV6-1
CDR3: CASKPAPTDTQYF; length: 13; J: TRBJ2-3; size: once; V: TRBV5-1
CDR3: CASRQGQGDEQYF; length: 13; J: TRBJ2-7; size: NA; V: TRBV7-6
CDR3: CASSSETGLNTGELFF; length: 16; J: TRBJ2-2; size: NA; V: TRBV5-1
CDR3: CASSHPRGANTGELFF; length: 16; J: TRBJ2-2; size: NA; V: TRBV3-1/TRBV3-2
CDR3: CASSYGGRETLF; length: 12; J: TRBJ1-1; size: NA; V: TRBV6-5
CDR3: CASSRSGLYNEQFF; length: 14; J: TRBJ2-1; size: once; V: TRBV4-1
CDR3: CASSRQGTGELFF; length: 13; J: TRBJ2-2; size: once; V: TRBV3-1/TRBV3-2
CDR3: CASSTGIKGYKVGANVLTF; length: 19; J: TRBJ2-6; size: NA; V: TRBV4-2
CDR3: CASSEYSMGSQETQYF; length: 16; J: TRBJ2-5; size: NA; V: TRBV6-1
CDR3: CASHPSGWSETQYF; length: 14; J: TRBJ2-5; size: NA; V: TRBV7-9
CDR3: CASSEDGGTGNTIYF; length: 15; J: TRBJ1-3; size: NA; V: TRBV2
CDR3: CASSKGFLGELFF; length: 13; J: TRBJ2-2; size: NA; V: TRBV27
CDR3: CASSRTGSANYGYTF; length: 15; J: TRBJ1-2; size: NA; V: TRBV9
CDR3: CASSFSGQGARRANVLTF; length: 18; J: TRBJ2-6; size: NA; V: TRBV11-2
CDR3: CATSDARTGYGQPQHF; length: 16; J: TRBJ1-5; size: NA; V: TRBV24-1
CDR3: CASSSVRVRDTGELFF; length: 16; J: TRBJ2-2; size: NA; V: TRBV27
CDR3: CASSPAYEQYF; length: 11; J: TRBJ2-7; size: NA; V: TRBV7-8
CDR3: CASSYRGYGYTF; length: 12; J: TRBJ1-2; size: NA; V: TRBV28
CDR3: CASSPGTADQPQHF; length: 14; J: TRBJ1-5; size: few; V: TRBV5-1
CDR3: CASRTGVAGELFF; length: 13; J: TRBJ2-2; size: NA; V: TRBV27
CDR3: CASSVAGLAGGYNEQFF; length: 17; J: TRBJ2-1; size: once; V: TRBV9
CDR3: CASSLVLAGTEQFF; length: 14; J: TRBJ2-1; size: NA; V: TRBV7-2
CDR3: CASSDPGRGNEQFF; length: 14; J: TRBJ2-1; size: NA; V: TRBV10-1
CDR3: CASSLGHQPQHF; length: 12; J: TRBJ1-5; size: NA; V: TRBV5-6
CDR3: CASSKAETGGRGYTF; length: 15; J: TRBJ1-2; size: NA; V: TRBV19
CDR3: CASSLVWATGNEKLFF; length: 16; J: TRBJ1-4; size: NA; V: TRBV7-8
CDR3: CASSPIRENTEAFF; length: 14; J: TRBJ1-1; size: NA; V: TRBV18
CDR3: CAWAGQGETQYF; length: 12; J: TRBJ2-5; size: NA; V: TRBV30
CDR3: CASSQATPGLETQYF; length: 15; J: TRBJ2-5; size: NA; V: TRBV3-1/TRBV3-2
CDR3: CSVSGDDEQYF; length: 11; J: TRBJ2-7; size: once; V: TRBV29-1
CDR3: CASSFGTGGGKLFF; length: 14; J: TRBJ1-4; size: NA; V: TRBV5-4
CDR3: CATSDLGGAKDDEQFF; length: 16; J: TRBJ2-1; size: once; V: TRBV24-1
CDR3: CASEVGTGDHEQYF; length: 14; J: TRBJ2-7; size: NA; V: TRBV7-2
CDR3: CASSPQGIYGYTF; length: 13; J: TRBJ1-2; size: NA; V: TRBV12-3/TRBV12-4
CDR3: CACQTGGMGQPQHF; length: 14; J: TRBJ1-5; size: NA; V: TRBV30